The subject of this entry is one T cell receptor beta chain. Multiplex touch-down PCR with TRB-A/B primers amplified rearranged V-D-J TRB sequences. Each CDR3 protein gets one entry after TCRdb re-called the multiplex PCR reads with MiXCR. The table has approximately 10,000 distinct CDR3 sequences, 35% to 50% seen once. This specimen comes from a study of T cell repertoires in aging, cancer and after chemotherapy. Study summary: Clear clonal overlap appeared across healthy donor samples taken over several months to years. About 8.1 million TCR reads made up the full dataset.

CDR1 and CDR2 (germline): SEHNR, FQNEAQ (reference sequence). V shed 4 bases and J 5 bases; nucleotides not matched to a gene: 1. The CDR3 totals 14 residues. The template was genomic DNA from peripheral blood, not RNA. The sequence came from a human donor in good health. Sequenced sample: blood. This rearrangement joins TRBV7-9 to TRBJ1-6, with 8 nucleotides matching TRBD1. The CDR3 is CASSWTGNNSPLHF. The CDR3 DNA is TGTGCCAGCAGCTGGACAGGGAATAATTCACCCCTCCACTTT.